These T cell receptor beta chains were read from a single sample in a study of T cell responses to AZD1222 COVID-19 vaccine. Some clones are missing from TCRdb's copy, which holds only in-frame ones; the method was immunoSEQ multiplex PCR. The sample lists more than 150,000 clones; about nine tenths were seen once. The starting material was peripheral blood, obtained on day 0 of AZD1222 vaccination. The receptors stem from an adult in good health. CDR3s include the opening cysteine and the closing phenylalanine or tryptophan. Fields, in order: J gene, clone size, CDR3 length, V gene, D gene, CDR3 DNA, CDR3 protein. A D gene is named only where the DNA matches it firmly. Clone size is stated in some rows and not others, as once, few, many or a class when expanded.

>TRBJ1-6|.|14|TRBV14|.
TGTGCCAGCAGCCAAAGGGGCCGAAATTCACCCCTCCACTTT
CASSQRGRNSPLHF
>TRBJ2-3|once|17|TRBV3-1/TRBV3-2|TRBD1
TGTGCCAGCAGTCGAATTAGGGACAGGGGGCAGGAAGATACGCAGTATTTT
CASSRIRDRGQEDTQYF
>TRBJ1-2|.|14|TRBV28|.
TGTGCCAGCAGTTTATCAGGGACCGGGTCTGGCTACACCTTC
CASSLSGTGSGYTF
>TRBJ2-5|.|15|TRBV7-8|TRBD1
TGTGCCAGCAGCTTGACGCAGGGGGATCAAGAGACCCAGTACTTC
CASSLTQGDQETQYF
>TRBJ2-2|.|17|TRBV7-2|TRBD1
TGTGCCAGCAGCCCCAGGGCCGGGACAGGGAACACCGGGGAGCTGTTTTTT
CASSPRAGTGNTGELFF
>TRBJ2-7|.|15|TRBV7-8|.
TGTGCCAGCAGCTTAGCGCAAGGGGTAACCTACGAGCAGTACTTC
CASSLAQGVTYEQYF
>TRBJ2-7|once|14|TRBV5-1|.
TGCGCCAGCAGGGCGTCCGGCCCACTAGACGAGCAGTACTTC
CASRASGPLDEQYF
>TRBJ1-5|.|12|TRBV7-2|.
TGTGCCAGCAGCGTACCAAATCAGCCCCAGCATTTT
CASSVPNQPQHF
>TRBJ2-1|.|13|TRBV6-5|.
TGTGCCAGCAGTTACTCGAATAACAATGAGCAGTTCTTC
CASSYSNNNEQFF
>TRBJ2-1|.|15|TRBV5-8|.
TGTGCCAGCAGCTTGGTGACTAGACCCTACAATGAGCAGTTCTTC
CASSLVTRPYNEQFF
>TRBJ2-5|.|15|TRBV3-1/TRBV3-2|.
TGTGCCAGCAGCCAAGGGGGGAACATACAAGAGACCCAGTACTTC
CASSQGGNIQETQYF
>TRBJ2-1|.|15|TRBV4-2|.
TGTGCCAGCAGCCAAGGGGAGCGTGTCTACAATGAGCAGTTCTTC
CASSQGERVYNEQFF
>TRBJ1-2|few|14|TRBV29-1|.
TGCAGCGTTGCTCGGGACATGGAGGACTATGGCTACACCTTC
CSVARDMEDYGYTF
>TRBJ2-2|.|12|TRBV4-1|.
TGCGCCAGCAGCGGGGATGCGGGGGAGCTGTTTTTT
CASSGDAGELFF
>TRBJ1-3|once|13|TRBV2|.
TGTGCCAGCAGACTTAGCTCTGGAAACACCATATATTTT
CASRLSSGNTIYF
>TRBJ2-7|.|14|TRBV7-2|.
TGTGCCAGCAGCTTCGCCGCGAGTTCCTACGAGCAGTACTTC
CASSFAASSYEQYF
>TRBJ1-6|once|16|TRBV2|TRBD1
TGTGCCAGCAGAAACCGGGACAGGGGTTTACATTCACCCCTCCACTTT
CASRNRDRGLHSPLHF
>TRBJ2-7|.|16|TRBV7-2|.
TGTGCCAGCAGCTTAGAGGCCAGACCCAGCTCCTACGAGCAGTACTTC
CASSLEARPSSYEQYF
>TRBJ2-7|.|14|TRBV20-1|.
TGCAGTGCTAGTCTTTTCGGGACATCGGCCGAGCAGTACTTC
CSASLFGTSAEQYF
>TRBJ2-1|.|14|TRBV7-3|.
TGTGCCAGCAGCTTAGGTGGGAGTGTGGATGAGCAGTTCTTC
CASSLGGSVDEQFF
>TRBJ1-2|.|15|TRBV4-2|TRBD1
TGTGCCAGCAGCCAAGCAACAGGGGGAAACTATGGCTACACCTTC
CASSQATGGNYGYTF
>TRBJ1-6|.|15|TRBV15|.
TGTGCCACCAGCAGAGACCCCGAGCGTTTTCAACCCCTCCACTTT
CATSRDPERFQPLHF
>TRBJ2-7|.|13|TRBV27|.
TGTGCCAGCAGGGCCGAGGACAGTTACGAGCAGTACTTC
CASRAEDSYEQYF
>TRBJ1-1|.|14|TRBV6-4|.
TGTGCCAGCAGTGACTCGAATCGGAACACTGAAGCTTTCTTT
CASSDSNRNTEAFF
>TRBJ2-2|.|15|TRBV6-6|TRBD1
TGTGCCAGCAGTTTCGGACAGGGACGGGCCGGGGAGCTGTTTTTT
CASSFGQGRAGELFF
>TRBJ1-2|.|11|TRBV20-1|.
TGCAGTGCCCCGACAGCGGATGGCTACACCTTC
CSAPTADGYTF
>TRBJ2-7|.|13|TRBV13|.
TGTGCCAGCAGCTTGACAACAGACTACGAGCAGTACTTC
CASSLTTDYEQYF
>TRBJ2-5|.|14|TRBV18|TRBD2
TGTGCCAGCTCTCCCAGCGGGAGTCAAGAGACCCAGTACTTC
CASSPSGSQETQYF
>TRBJ2-5|.|16|TRBV24-1|TRBD1
TGTGCCACCAGTGATCCCCGGGACAGTCATCAAGAGACCCAGTACTTC
CATSDPRDSHQETQYF
>TRBJ2-7|.|15|TRBV27|.
TGTGCCAGCAGTTTAAACAGTGACCCTGGTCCCGAGCAGTACTTC
CASSLNSDPGPEQYF
>TRBJ2-3|.|13|TRBV27|.
TGTGCCAGCAGACGACAGGGCACAGATACGCAGTATTTT
CASRRQGTDTQYF
>TRBJ2-7|.|14|TRBV6-2/TRBV6-3|.
TGTGCCAGCAGCCAAGGAGGGATATCCTACGAGCAGTACTTC
CASSQGGISYEQYF
>TRBJ2-3|once|12|TRBV27|.
TGTGCCAGCAGTCCAGGCACAGATACGCAGTATTTT
CASSPGTDTQYF
>TRBJ2-5|.|15|TRBV7-3|.
TGTGCCAGCAGCTCGACAGGAGGGGTGAGAGAGACCCAGTACTTC
CASSSTGGVRETQYF
>TRBJ2-5|.|14|TRBV6-2/TRBV6-3|.
TGTGCCAGCAGTTACCCAGGGGCTGGGGTGACCCAGTACTTC
CASSYPGAGVTQYF
>TRBJ1-2|once|15|TRBV16|.
TGTGCCAGCAGCCAATATCAGCTAAGTAACTATGGCTACACCTTC
CASSQYQLSNYGYTF
>TRBJ1-2|.|14|TRBV7-9|.
TGTGCCAGCAGCTTAGTTTGGGCAGTCTATGGCTACACCTTC
CASSLVWAVYGYTF
>TRBJ2-2|.|15|TRBV7-9|TRBD1
TGTGCCAGCAGCTCGACAGGGGTAAACACCGGGGAGCTGTTTTTT
CASSSTGVNTGELFF
>TRBJ1-4|.|15|TRBV3-1/TRBV3-2|TRBD1
TGTGCCAGCAGCACCTGGGACAGGGGAGCTGAAAAACTGTTTTTT
CASSTWDRGAEKLFF
>TRBJ2-3|once|16|TRBV9|.
TGTGCCAGCCGCGCGCCGCGGCGCGGGGGCACAGATACGCAGTATTTT
CASRAPRRGGTDTQYF
>TRBJ1-3|.|15|TRBV7-2|.
TGTGCCAGCAGCTTAGGGACCTTCTCTGGAAACACCATATATTTT
CASSLGTFSGNTIYF
>TRBJ2-1|.|15|TRBV4-3|.
TGCGCCAGCAGCCAAGAATGGGCCAGTGGGAATGAGCAGTTCTTC
CASSQEWASGNEQFF
>TRBJ2-7|.|14|TRBV10-1|TRBD1
TGCGCCAGCAGCCCCGGACAGGGGGGCCACGAGCAGTACTTC
CASSPGQGGHEQYF
>TRBJ2-7|few|15|TRBV13|.
TGTGCCAGCAGCCGGAGTAACAGGGAATCGTGGGAGCAGTACTTC
CASSRSNRESWEQYF
>TRBJ2-7|.|14|TRBV6-5|.
TGTGCCAGCAGCTCGAACAGGGTGCCCTACGAGCAGTACTTC
CASSSNRVPYEQYF
>TRBJ1-4|.|14|TRBV5-1|.
TGCGCCAGCAGCTTGGGGCAGGGAGGTGAAAAACTGTTTTTT
CASSLGQGGEKLFF
>TRBJ2-7|.|13|TRBV7-9|TRBD1
TGTGCCAGCAGCTTAGGGACAGGGCTCGAGCAGTACTTC
CASSLGTGLEQYF
>TRBJ1-2|.|11|TRBV28|.
TGTGCCAGCAGTTTACCCGGTGGCTACACCTTC
CASSLPGGYTF
>TRBJ2-5|.|12|TRBV29-1|.
TGCAGCGTTAGTCAACCGGGGGAGACCCAGTACTTC
CSVSQPGETQYF
>TRBJ2-3|.|15|TRBV4-2|TRBD2
TGTGCCAGCAAGAGGACTAGCGGGGACGCAGATACGCAGTATTTT
CASKRTSGDADTQYF
>TRBJ2-2|.|18|TRBV11-2|.
TGTGCCAGCAGCTTATTAGGGGGTGGCCAGGGAGGCACCGGGGAGCTGTTTTTT
CASSLLGGGQGGTGELFF
>TRBJ1-5|.|16|TRBV15|TRBD1
TGTGCCACCAGCAGAGACGGGACAGGGCTAAATCAGCCCCAGCATTTT
CATSRDGTGLNQPQHF
>TRBJ1-3|.|14|TRBV9|.
TGTGCCAGCAGCGTTCCAGGGGCCGGAAACACCATATATTTT
CASSVPGAGNTIYF
>TRBJ1-2|.|14|TRBV2|TRBD1
TGTGCCAGCGCGGAGGACAGGGGGGGATATGGCTACACCTTC
CASAEDRGGYGYTF
>TRBJ1-1|.|15|TRBV5-4|.
TGTGCCAGCAGCCCCGATGGGGGGGGAGGGACTGAAGCTTTCTTT
CASSPDGGGGTEAFF
>TRBJ2-2|.|14|TRBV21-1|.
TGTGCCAGCCTGATAGGGCGATACACCGGGGAGCTGTTTTTT
CASLIGRYTGELFF
>TRBJ1-1|.|14|TRBV28|.
TGTGCCAGCAGCCCTTTTACAGGGCACGGTGAAGCTTTCTTT
CASSPFTGHGEAFF
>TRBJ1-5|.|15|TRBV19|TRBD1
TGTGCCAGTAGTGACAGGGGCTGGGGCAATCAGCCCCAGCATTTT
CASSDRGWGNQPQHF
>TRBJ2-1|.|13|TRBV6-6|TRBD1
TGTGCCAGCAGTACCAAGACAGGGAATGAGCAGTTCTTC
CASSTKTGNEQFF
>TRBJ2-7|.|17|TRBV27|TRBD1
TGTGCCAGCAGTTTAATCTCCCGGACAGGCTCGACCTACGAGCAGTACTTC
CASSLISRTGSTYEQYF